What follows are 17 T cell receptor beta chains derived from one specimen sequenced in a study of T cell clones after liver transplantation. Produced via immunoSEQ multiplex PCR; TCRdb's table is partial and in-frame only. The table lists some 120,000 clones, 90% of them singletons. The starting material was CD4+ T cells from blood, obtained 12 months after liver transplant. The origin of the receptors is a human patient who received a liver transplant. Some T cells may be transferred from the graft donor.

This clone was observed once. The chain couples TRBV29-1 to TRBJ1-4; D not certain. This CDR3 spans 12 amino acids. Germline CDR1 reads SQVTM; CDR2 reads ANQGSEA. V dropped 7 bases and J dropped 3 bases, with 9 bases sitting between them. The CDR3 coding sequence is TGCAGCGCTAGGGCCGCTAATGAAAAACTGTTTTTT. Protein product: CSARAANEKLFF.

J is TRBJ2-7 and V is TRBV7-8; the D is unclear. The ends were cut back, 0 bases at V and 1 base at J, with 4 bases in the middle. This CDR3 has 13 residues. CDR1 and CDR2 (germline): SGHVS, FQNEAQ. This chain's CDR3 is CASSLAQSYEQYF. The CDR3 bases are TGTGCCAGCAGCTTAGCACAGTCCTACGAGCAGTACTTC. The full variable domain, in which reference TRBV7-8 and TRBJ2-7 provide the parts outside the CDR3, is GAGVSQSPRYKVAKRGQDVALRCDPISGHVSLFWYQQALGQGPEFLTYFQNEAQLDKSGLPSDRFFAERPEGSVSTLKIQRTQQEDSAVYLCASSLAQSYEQYFGPGTRLTVT.

The chain combines TRBV25-1 with TRBJ2-1, with 9 bases matching TRBD2. The trim removed 2 bases at V and 7 bases at J, leaving 6 bases unmatched. This CDR3 contains 15 residues. Germline CDR1 reads MGHDK; CDR2 reads SYGVNS. CDR3 sequence: CASSEGGLAGNEQFF. In DNA, the CDR3 is TGTGCCAGCAGTGAAGGGGGACTAGCTGGGAATGAGCAGTTCTTC.

The J gene is TRBJ2-3, the V gene TRBV2; D unclear. Germline loops: CDR1 SNHLY, CDR2 FYNNEI. The CDR3 contains 12 residues. V shed 10 bases and J shed 4 bases, with 12 bases lying between them. In DNA form, the CDR3 reads TGTGCCACAGCGAACACCCCAGATACGCAGTATTTT. Translated, it gives CATANTPDTQYF.

The J gene is TRBJ2-1, the V gene TRBV9; D gene unclear. Germline values: CDR1 SGDLS, CDR2 YYNGEE. The ends were cut back, 0 bases at V and 6 bases at J, with 10 bases in the middle. The CDR3 consists of 14 residues. CDR3 nucleotides: TGTGCCAGCAGCGTAGAGGATCGGATCAATGAGCAGTTCTTC. The encoded protein is CASSVEDRINEQFF.

This clone has only a few counts. The chain uses TRBV5-1 and TRBJ2-7; 9 nucleotides match TRBD1. Trimming removed 1 base from V and 4 bases from J; junction bases left unmatched: 6. Germline V gene sequence: CDR1 SGHRS, CDR2 YFSETQ. The CDR3 is 15 residues long. Here the CDR3 reads CASSLLPGQGYEQYF. The CDR3 region has the DNA TGCGCCAGCAGCTTGCTACCGGGACAGGGATACGAGCAGTACTTC.

This rearrangement joins TRBV7-8 to TRBJ2-7; 7 bases match TRBD1. The length of the CDR3 is 14 residues. In germline, CDR1 is SGHVS, CDR2 FQNEAQ. The V segment lost 1 base and the J segment 5 bases; nucleotides outside the gene matches: 5. The CDR3 protein is CASSLDRGLDEQYF. CDR3 DNA: TGTGCCAGCAGCTTAGACAGGGGTTTGGACGAGCAGTACTTC.

The J gene is TRBJ1-2, the V gene TRBV7-9; D uncertain. The CDR3 is 12 residues long. The germline V gene has CDR1 SEHNR and CDR2 FQNEAQ (reference sequence). V gave up 2 bases and J gave up 4 bases, with 5 bases separating them. CDR3 region: CASSLPGYGYTF. The DNA of the CDR3 is TGTGCCAGCAGCTTACCGGGCTATGGCTACACCTTC.

The chain has TRBV19 and TRBJ2-7; 13 bases line up with TRBD2. Trimming at V came to 4 bases and at J to 2 bases, leaving 5 bases not matched to a gene. The CDR3 has 16 residues. Germline CDR1 LNHDA, CDR2 SQIVND (reference sequence). This chain's CDR3 is CASSNPTSGRAYEQYF. The CDR3 DNA reads as TGTGCCAGTAGTAACCCTACTAGCGGGAGGGCCTACGAGCAGTACTTC.

This clone appeared a few times. The rearrangement uses TRBV19 and TRBJ1-1, with D maybe TRBD1 (6 bases). The germline V gene has CDR1 LNHDA and CDR2 SQIVND (reference sequence). This CDR3 is 12 amino acids long. V was trimmed by 6 bases and J by 10 bases, leaving 15 bases between them. CDR3 region: CASREGGLGAFF. CDR3 DNA sequence: TGTGCCAGTAGGGAGGGGGGGCTCGGAGCTTTCTTT.

The genes are TRBV2 and TRBJ1-5; perhaps TRBD1 as D (5 bases). Germline V gene sequence: CDR1 SNHLY, CDR2 FYNNEI. The length of the CDR3 is 16 residues. Trimming took 1 base from V and 0 from J, leaving 10 bases between them. CDR3 region: CASSEGRGVSNQPQHF. The CDR3, as DNA: TGTGCCAGCAGTGAAGGGAGAGGGGTTAGCAATCAGCCCCAGCATTTT. The entire variable domain, with the rest obtained from reference TRBV2 and TRBJ1-5, is as follows: EPEVTQTPSHQVTQMGQEVILRCVPISNHLYFYWYRQILGQKVEFLVSFYNNEISEKSEIFDDQFSVERPDGSNFTLKIRSTKLEDSAMYFCASSEGRGVSNQPQHFGDGTRLSIL.

The V call is TRBV5-6, the J call TRBJ2-7; no clear D. Germline CDR1 and CDR2: SGHDT and YYEEEE. This CDR3 region has 14 residues. Trimming shortened V by 0 bases and J by 0 bases, and 7 bases separated the two germline ends. CDR3 sequence: CASSLGEDSYEQYF. CDR3 sequence (DNA): TGTGCCAGCAGCTTGGGAGAGGACTCCTACGAGCAGTACTTC.

The J gene is TRBJ2-2, the V gene TRBV6-5; D gene uncertain. Germline assignment: CDR1 MNHEY and CDR2 SVGAGI. The V gene lost 6 bases and the J gene lost 2 bases, with 10 bases spanning the gap. The CDR3 sequence is 14 residues long. DNA for the CDR3: TGTGCCAGCAGAGAACTACCCAACACCGGGGAGCTGTTTTTT. Residues: CASRELPNTGELFF.

The rearrangement links TRBV11-3 to TRBJ2-7; 10 bases are a match to TRBD1. This CDR3 is 16 amino acids long. Looked up from germline, CDR1 is SGHNT and CDR2 is YENEEA. V gave up 1 base and J gave up 0 bases; unmatched junction bases: 3. CDR3 loop: CASSLAGTGASYEQYF. The CDR3 DNA reads as TGTGCCAGCAGCTTAGCCGGGACAGGGGCCTCCTACGAGCAGTACTTC.

This chain connects TRBV27 to TRBJ1-2; D unresolved. V was pared by 5 bases and J by 4 bases, with 11 bases between. Germline V CDR1 and CDR2: MNHEY, SMNVEV (reference sequence). This CDR3 contains 13 residues. CDR3 DNA sequence: TGTGCCAGCAGTCTTGCCCCCTTCTATGGCTACACCTTC. As protein: CASSLAPFYGYTF.

A few counts support this clone. The J gene is TRBJ2-1, the V gene TRBV7-2; 7 nucleotides match TRBD1. CDR3 length: 15 amino acids. Germline trimming cut 5 bases from V and 3 bases from J; bases unmatched to any gene: 7. Germline V CDR1 and CDR2: SGHTA, FQGNSA. The CDR3 DNA sequence: TGTGCCAGCAGCCCCGGGGACAGCCGCTACAATGAGCAGTTCTTC. Protein: CASSPGDSRYNEQFF.

The chain has TRBV19 and TRBJ2-7; TRBD2 is a possible D gene (5 bases). In germline, CDR1 is LNHDA, CDR2 SQIVND (reference sequence). Between the trimmed V and J ends, which lost 1 base and 4 bases, there was a span of 14 bases. This CDR3 has 15 residues. CDR3 DNA sequence: TGTGCCAGTAGTATAGCGAATACGGGAATTTACGAGCAGTACTTC. Amino acids: CASSIANTGIYEQYF.